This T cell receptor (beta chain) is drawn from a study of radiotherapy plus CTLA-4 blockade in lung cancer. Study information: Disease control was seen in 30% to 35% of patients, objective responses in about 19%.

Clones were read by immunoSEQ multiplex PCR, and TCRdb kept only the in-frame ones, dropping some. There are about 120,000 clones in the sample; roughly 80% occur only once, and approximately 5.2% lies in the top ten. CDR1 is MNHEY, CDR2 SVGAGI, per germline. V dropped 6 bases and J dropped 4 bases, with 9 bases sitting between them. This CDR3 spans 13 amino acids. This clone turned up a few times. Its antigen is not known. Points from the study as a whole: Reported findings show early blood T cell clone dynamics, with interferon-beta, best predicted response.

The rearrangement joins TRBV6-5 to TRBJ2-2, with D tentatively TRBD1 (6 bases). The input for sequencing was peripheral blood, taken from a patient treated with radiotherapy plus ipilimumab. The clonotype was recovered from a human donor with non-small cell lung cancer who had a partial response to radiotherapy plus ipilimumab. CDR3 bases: TGTGCCAGCAGGGGGGCGAGCACCGGGGAGCTGTTTTTT. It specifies CASRGASTGELFF.